A single sample is the source of the 22 T cell receptor beta chains below, sequenced in a study of PD-L1 blockade in urothelial cancer (dated by TCRdb to the late 2010s). Libraries were constructed by the immunoSEQ multiplex PCR assay. TCRdb obtained this table from immuneACCESS and retained in-frame rearrangements with V and J assigned. These tables miss some clones; where compared with another copy, unresolved V genes account for less than half of the shortfall, and the remainder is unexplained. The sample has 70,000 or so clones on record, roughly nine tenths of them singletons. In total, the top ten clones hold roughly 3.3% of the sample. The specimen was PBMCs, collected around atezolizumab (anti-PD-L1) treatment. These receptors all come from a man aged 55 to 70 with urothelial cancer.

This clone occurred once. V gene TRBV4-1 combines with J gene TRBJ2-5; 7 bases align to TRBD2. Germline assignment: CDR1 MGHRA and CDR2 YSYEKL. The V and J ends lost 2 bases and 3 bases, in that order; junction bases with no gene match: 18. This CDR3 has 19 amino acids. DNA for the CDR3: TGCGCCAGCAGCCAAAACTTGGATTGGGGAGGGGTGGGAAAAGAGACCCAGTACTTC. This encodes CASSQNLDWGGVGKETQYF.

The chain joins TRBV4-1 to TRBJ2-3; possibly TRBD1 for D (5 bases). Germline V gene lookup returns CDR1 MGHRA and CDR2 YSYEKL. Trimming removed 1 base at V and 2 bases at J, with 10 bases between. The CDR3 extends over 15 amino acids. The CDR3 coding sequence is TGCGCCAGCAGCCAAGTAGAGACAGCCACAGATACGCAGTATTTT. It is translated as CASSQVETATDTQYF.

V gene TRBV15 combines with J gene TRBJ2-3; TRBD1 matches 8 bases. The germline CDR1 and CDR2 sequences are LNHNV and YYDKDF (reference sequence). The CDR3 has 14 residues. V gave up 4 bases and J gave up 3 bases; unmatched junction bases: 3. The chain's CDR3 is CATSKDRETDTQYF. The CDR3 nucleotides are TGTGCCACCAGCAAGGACAGGGAAACAGATACGCAGTATTTT.

The chain recombines TRBV7-9 with TRBJ1-5, with TRBD1 identical over 7 bases. CDR3 size: 14 residues. Per germline, CDR1 SEHNR and CDR2 FQNEAQ (reference sequence). V lost 3 bases to trimming and J lost 4 bases; unmatched junction nucleotides: 3. The CDR3 DNA reads TGTGCCAGCAGCTTTACAGGGGATAATCAGCCCCAGCATTTT. Translated: CASSFTGDNQPQHF.

This chain joins TRBV6-1 and TRBJ2-1, with TRBD2 identical over 11 bases. The CDR3 covers 15 residues. V was pared by 7 bases and J by 5 bases, with 7 bases of the junction left unmatched. Germline lookup yields CDR1 MNHNS and CDR2 SASEGT. For the CDR3, the DNA is TGTGCCAGCAAGATAGCGGGAGGGCCCGACAATGAGCAGTTCTTC. It encodes CASKIAGGPDNEQFF.

In its sample, this clone was seen once. The chain recombines TRBV7-2 with TRBJ2-2, with a tentative D call TRBD2 (5 bases). V lost 6 bases, J lost 4 bases, and 15 bases lay in between. This CDR3 is built from 15 residues. In germline, CDR1 is SGHTA, CDR2 FQGNSA. The CDR3 region has the DNA TGTGCCAGCAGGGTGAGGGAGCTGGGCACCGGGGAGCTGTTTTTT. Translating it yields CASRVRELGTGELFF. Based on the CDR3 plus reference TRBV7-2 and TRBJ2-2, the full variable domain is GAGVSQSPSNKVTEKGKDVELRCDPISGHTALYWYRQSLGQGLEFLIYFQGNSAPDKSGLPSDRFSAERTGGSVSTLTIQRTQQEDSAVYLCASRVRELGTGELFFGEGSRLTVL.

The V gene is TRBV4-3, the J gene TRBJ2-1; 9 bases map to TRBD2. Per germline, CDR1 LGHNA and CDR2 YSLEER. Trimming took 2 bases from V and 2 from J; bases not matched to a gene: 4. This CDR3 has 16 residues. The CDR3 sequence is CASSQIAGDPYNEQFF. The CDR3 coding sequence is TGCGCCAGCAGCCAAATAGCGGGAGACCCCTACAATGAGCAGTTCTTC.

This clone was counted a few times. J is TRBJ1-2 and V is TRBV11-2; no definite D call. V was shortened by 5 bases and J by 8 bases, with 9 bases between the two germline ends. CDR1 and CDR2 (germline): SGHAT, FQNNGV. The CDR3 contains 11 residues. In nucleotides, the CDR3 is TGTGCCAGCAGCCCCAGTCTGGGCTACACCTTC. This encodes CASSPSLGYTF.

The chain recombines TRBV19 with TRBJ1-4, with D perhaps matching TRBD1 (6 bases). The CDR3 totals 13 residues. Trimming took off 7 bases at V and 2 bases at J, with 8 bases between the two ends. CDR1 and CDR2 (germline): LNHDA, SQIVND (reference sequence). The CDR3 region is CASKGHTNEKLFF. The DNA for the CDR3 is TGTGCCAGTAAGGGACATACTAATGAAAAACTGTTTTTT.

This clone was detected only once. The chain carries TRBV6-5 and TRBJ1-3; D unresolved. The V gene's germline CDR1 is MNHEY and CDR2 SVGAGI. V lost 5 bases to trimming and J lost 0 bases, with 5 bases between them. This CDR3 comprises 13 residues. This CDR3 reads CASSPRSGNTIYF. The CDR3 nucleotides are TGTGCCAGCAGTCCGCGCTCTGGAAACACCATATATTTT.

The V and J genes are TRBV29-1 and TRBJ2-1; 10 bases match TRBD2. The J segment lost 4 bases and the V segment lost 4 bases, leaving 7 bases of the junction unmatched. This CDR3 has 15 residues. CDR1 and CDR2 (germline): SQVTM, ANQGSEA. The CDR3 DNA follows: TGCAGCGTTGGCCCCGGGACTAGCGTGTACAATGAGCAGTTCTTC. Protein sequence: CSVGPGTSVYNEQFF.

In this sample, this clone turned up once. The chain couples TRBV28 to TRBJ1-1; D is unclear. The CDR3 is 12 residues long. V was cut by 3 bases and J by 6 bases, with 8 bases left in between. Germline V gene lookup returns CDR1 MDHEN and CDR2 SYDVKM. The CDR3, as DNA: TGTGCCAGCAGTTTTTCAGAACCTGAAGCTTTCTTT. It translates to CASSFSEPEAFF.

This clone was detected only a few times. V gene TRBV5-1 combines with J gene TRBJ1-3, with D possibly being TRBD1 (5 bases). The V gene's germline CDR1 is SGHRS and CDR2 YFSETQ. Trimming stripped 1 base from V and 4 bases from J, with 24 bases between. The CDR3 covers 19 residues. The CDR3 DNA follows: TGCGCCAGCAGCTTGCGGGGCACAGGAACCACCGCGGGAGGAAACACCATATATTTT. As protein: CASSLRGTGTTAGGNTIYF.

This rearrangement joins TRBV9 to TRBJ2-3; 13 positions agree with TRBD2. The germline gives CDR1 SGDLS, CDR2 YYNGEE. J lost 4 bases, V lost 3 bases, and 8 bases had no gene match. The CDR3 covers 17 residues. The CDR3 sequence: CASSERVGTSGADTQYF. CDR3 in DNA: TGTGCCAGCAGCGAGAGGGTCGGGACTAGCGGGGCAGATACGCAGTATTTT.

This rearrangement joins TRBV19 to TRBJ2-3; 9 bases line up with TRBD2. The germline V gene has CDR1 LNHDA and CDR2 SQIVND (reference sequence). V trimming: 4 bases; J trimming: 4 bases; junction bases outside the gene matches: 6. The CDR3 has 15 residues. The CDR3 DNA sequence: TGTGCCAGTAGTACGACTAGCGGAGGGGCAGATACGCAGTATTTT. This translates into CASSTTSGGADTQYF. Together with reference TRBV19 and TRBJ2-3, the CDR3 gives the full variable domain: DGGITQSPKYLFRKEGQNVTLSCEQNLNHDAMYWYRQDPGQGLRLIYYSQIVNDFQKGDIAEGYSVSREKKESFPLTVTSAQKNPTAFYLCASSTTSGGADTQYFGPGTRLTVL.

This clone was seen a few times. The chain recombines TRBV5-4 with TRBJ2-1; D may be TRBD1 (6 bases). V was clipped by 5 bases and J by 4 bases, with 16 bases between them. The germline CDR1 and CDR2 sequences are SGHNT and YYREEE (reference sequence). The CDR3 sequence is 15 residues long. The CDR3 DNA is TGTGCCAGCAGTTTACAGGGTATCAAGTACAATGAGCAGTTCTTC. As protein: CASSLQGIKYNEQFF.

V gene TRBV7-9 combines with J gene TRBJ1-4, with D unresolved. This CDR3 comprises 14 residues. Germline CDR1 is SEHNR and CDR2 is FQNEAQ (reference sequence). V was pared by 1 base and J by 5 bases, with 8 bases between. CDR3 loop: CASSLVEENEKLFF. The CDR3 DNA follows: TGTGCCAGCAGCTTAGTAGAGGAGAATGAAAAACTGTTTTTT.

Concerning this clone: Other DNA sequences within the sample encode an identical CDR3. The chain carries TRBV6-5 and TRBJ2-7, with 8 bases fitting TRBD2. This CDR3 contains 15 residues. With V trimmed by 0 bases and J by 1 base, 2 bases remained unmatched. Per germline, CDR1 MNHEY and CDR2 SVGAGI. The CDR3 DNA sequence: TGTGCCAGCAGTTACTCGACGGGAGGGTCCTACGAGCAGTACTTC. Translated: CASSYSTGGSYEQYF.

The chain uses TRBV30 and TRBJ1-2; TRBD1 matches at 9 bases. The J segment lost 2 bases and the V segment lost 0 bases, leaving 1 base of the junction unmatched. The germline CDR1 and CDR2 sequences are GTSNPN and SVGIG (reference sequence). CDR3 length equals 14 residues. The CDR3 loop is CAWSVGTGNYGYTF. In nucleotides, the CDR3 is TGTGCCTGGAGTGTCGGGACAGGGAACTATGGCTACACCTTC.

V is TRBV11-3 and J is TRBJ2-1; a possible D gene is TRBD1 (5 bases). V was shortened by 2 bases and J by 7 bases, with 15 bases between the two germline ends. Germline V CDR1 and CDR2: SGHNT, YENEEA. The CDR3 has 15 amino acids. The chain's CDR3 is CASSLSGSGSNEQFF. DNA for the CDR3: TGTGCCAGCAGCTTATCAGGGTCCGGATCGAATGAGCAGTTCTTC.

CDR3 DNA: TGTGCCAGCAGGAGGTTATCCTCTAATGAAAAACTGTTTTTT. Protein sequence: CASRRLSSNEKLFF. The chain combines TRBV28 with TRBJ1-4; D gene unclear. The germline V gene encodes CDR1 MDHEN and CDR2 SYDVKM. The CDR3 has 14 residues. Trimming shortened V by 6 bases and J by 3 bases, and 11 bases separated the two germline ends.

The gene calls are TRBV29-1 and TRBJ1-1; D is unresolved. The CDR3 is made up of 11 amino acids. Germline lookup yields CDR1 SQVTM and CDR2 ANQGSEA. V was shortened by 7 bases and J by 8 bases, with 14 bases between the two germline ends. CDR3 loop: CSGEERREAFF. Written as DNA, the CDR3 is TGCAGCGGCGAGGAGCGGAGGGAAGCTTTCTTT.